The clone carrying this T cell receptor (beta chain) was recorded only once. The data were taken from a study of radiation and T cells in renal cell carcinoma. CDR3 length equals 16 residues. Unmatched junction bases numbered 9, after V lost 1 base and J lost 6 bases. Germline CDR1 and CDR2: SGHTA and FQGNSA. TCRdb's table, derived via immunoSEQ multiplex PCR, lists solely in-frame clones and lacks some. The sample comprises roughly 64,000 clones, roughly 80% of which are singletons, and over 5.5% rests with the top ten. The time point: blood 4 weeks post-SBRT, at nephrectomy. The treatment was: 15 Gy SBRT to primary tumor, nephrectomy 4 weeks later.

This TCR was sampled from a man aged 60-69 years with renal cell carcinoma. The rearrangement joins TRBV7-2 to TRBJ2-4; 7 nucleotides match TRBD2. Material: blood, obtained from a patient whose treatment included radiotherapy and nephrectomy. CDR3 sequence reads: CASSLGGGYSGNIQYF. For the CDR3, the DNA is TGTGCCAGCAGCTTAGGGGGAGGGTATTCCGGAAACATTCAGTACTTC. Full variable domain (rest looked up from reference TRBV7-2 and TRBJ2-4): GAGVSQSPSNKVTEKGKDVELRCDPISGHTALYWYRQSLGQGLEFLIYFQGNSAPDKSGLPSDRFSAERTGGSVSTLTIQRTQQEDSAVYLCASSLGGGYSGNIQYFGAGTRLSVL.